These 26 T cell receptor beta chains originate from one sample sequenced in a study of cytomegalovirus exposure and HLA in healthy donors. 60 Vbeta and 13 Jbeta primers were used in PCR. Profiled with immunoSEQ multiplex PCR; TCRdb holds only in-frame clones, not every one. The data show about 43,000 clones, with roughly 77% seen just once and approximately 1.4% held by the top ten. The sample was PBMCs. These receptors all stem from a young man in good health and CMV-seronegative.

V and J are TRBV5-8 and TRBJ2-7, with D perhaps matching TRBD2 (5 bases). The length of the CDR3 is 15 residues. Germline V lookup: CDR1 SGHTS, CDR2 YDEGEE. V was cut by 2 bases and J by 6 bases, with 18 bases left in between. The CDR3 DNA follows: TGTGCCAGCAGCTTCACCGGGAATCGACCTCTCGAGCAGTACTTC. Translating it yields CASSFTGNRPLEQYF.

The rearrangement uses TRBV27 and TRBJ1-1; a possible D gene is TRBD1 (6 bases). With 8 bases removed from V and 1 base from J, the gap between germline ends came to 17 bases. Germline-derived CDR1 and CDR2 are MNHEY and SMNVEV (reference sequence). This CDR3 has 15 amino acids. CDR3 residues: CASGTTRGRNTEAFF. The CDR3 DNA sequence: TGTGCCAGCGGAACCACGCGGGGGCGGAACACTGAAGCTTTCTTT.

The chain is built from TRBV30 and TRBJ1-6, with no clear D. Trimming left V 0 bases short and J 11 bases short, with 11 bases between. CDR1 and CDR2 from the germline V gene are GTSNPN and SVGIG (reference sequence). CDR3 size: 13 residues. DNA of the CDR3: TGTGCCTGGAGTGTAGTTGAGGAGGCACCCCTCCACTTT. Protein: CAWSVVEEAPLHF.

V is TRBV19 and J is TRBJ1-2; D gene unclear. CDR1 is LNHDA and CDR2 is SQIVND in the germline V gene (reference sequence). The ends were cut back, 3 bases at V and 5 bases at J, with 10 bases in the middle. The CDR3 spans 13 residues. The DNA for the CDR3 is TGTGCCAGTAGTATGGAGGGAAAGTATGGCTACACCTTC. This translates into CASSMEGKYGYTF. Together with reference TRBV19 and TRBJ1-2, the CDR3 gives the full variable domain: DGGITQSPKYLFRKEGQNVTLSCEQNLNHDAMYWYRQDPGQGLRLIYYSQIVNDFQKGDIAEGYSVSREKKESFPLTVTSAQKNPTAFYLCASSMEGKYGYTFGSGTRLTVV.

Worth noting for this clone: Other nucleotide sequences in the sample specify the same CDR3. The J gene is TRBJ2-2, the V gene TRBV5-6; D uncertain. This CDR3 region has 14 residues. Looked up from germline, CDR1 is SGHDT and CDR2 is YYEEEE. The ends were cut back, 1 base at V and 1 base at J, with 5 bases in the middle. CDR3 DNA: TGTGCCAGCAGCTTGACACGGAACACCGGGGAGCTGTTTTTT. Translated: CASSLTRNTGELFF.

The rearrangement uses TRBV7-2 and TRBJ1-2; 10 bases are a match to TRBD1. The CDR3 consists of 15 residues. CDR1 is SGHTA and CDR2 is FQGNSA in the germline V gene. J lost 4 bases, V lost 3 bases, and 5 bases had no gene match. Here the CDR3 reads CASSFKGTGVYGYTF. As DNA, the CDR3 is TGTGCCAGCAGCTTCAAGGGGACAGGGGTCTATGGCTACACCTTC.

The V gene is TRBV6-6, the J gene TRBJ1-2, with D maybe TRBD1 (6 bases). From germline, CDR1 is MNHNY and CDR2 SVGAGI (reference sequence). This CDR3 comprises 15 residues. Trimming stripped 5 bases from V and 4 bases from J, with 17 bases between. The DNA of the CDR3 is TGTGCCAGCAGTAACAAGGGGGGGACCATCTATGGCTACACCTTC. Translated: CASSNKGGTIYGYTF.

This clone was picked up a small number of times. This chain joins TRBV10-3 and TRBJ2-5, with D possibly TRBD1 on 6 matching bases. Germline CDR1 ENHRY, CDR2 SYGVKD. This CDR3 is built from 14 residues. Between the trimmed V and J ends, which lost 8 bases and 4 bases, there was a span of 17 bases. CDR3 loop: CAIQDSLVGETQYF. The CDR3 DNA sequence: TGTGCCATCCAGGACAGTTTGGTTGGAGAGACCCAGTACTTC.

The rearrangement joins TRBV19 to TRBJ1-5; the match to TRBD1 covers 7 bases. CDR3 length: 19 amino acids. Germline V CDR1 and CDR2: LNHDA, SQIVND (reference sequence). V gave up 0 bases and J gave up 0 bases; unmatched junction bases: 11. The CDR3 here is CASSIDPWDSAYSNQPQHF. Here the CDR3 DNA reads TGTGCCAGTAGTATAGATCCCTGGGACAGCGCTTATAGCAATCAGCCCCAGCATTTT.

Here the CDR3 DNA reads TGTGCCAGCAGCTTAACAGGTGGCTACACCTTC. Its protein is CASSLTGGYTF. The V and J genes are TRBV7-9 and TRBJ1-2; a possible D gene is TRBD1 (5 bases). Germline V gene data show CDR1 as SEHNR and CDR2 as FQNEAQ (reference sequence). Deletions cut 2 bases from V and 7 bases from J, with 5 bases between. The length of the CDR3 is 11 residues.

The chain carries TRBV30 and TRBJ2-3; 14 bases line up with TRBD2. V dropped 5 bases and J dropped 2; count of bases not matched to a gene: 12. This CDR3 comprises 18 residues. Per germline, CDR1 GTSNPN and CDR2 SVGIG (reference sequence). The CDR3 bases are TGTGCCTGGGTACACCCCGGACTAGCGGGAGGACCCACAGATACGCAGTATTTT. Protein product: CAWVHPGLAGGPTDTQYF.

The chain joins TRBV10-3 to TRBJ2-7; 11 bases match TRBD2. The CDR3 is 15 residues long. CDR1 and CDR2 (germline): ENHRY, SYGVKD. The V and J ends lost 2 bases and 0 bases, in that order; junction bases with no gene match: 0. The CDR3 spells CAISETSGSSYEQYF. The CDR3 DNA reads TGTGCCATCAGTGAGACTAGCGGGAGCTCCTACGAGCAGTACTTC.

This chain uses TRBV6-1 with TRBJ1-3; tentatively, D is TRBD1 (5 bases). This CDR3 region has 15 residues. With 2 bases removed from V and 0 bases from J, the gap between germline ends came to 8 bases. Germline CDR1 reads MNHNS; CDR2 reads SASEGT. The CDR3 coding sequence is TGTGCCAGCAGTGAAATGCAGGGCTCTGGAAACACCATATATTTT. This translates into CASSEMQGSGNTIYF.

The CDR3 here is CASSSRGGNEQFF. The DNA for the CDR3 is TGTGCCAGCAGCTCGCGGGGGGGCAATGAGCAGTTCTTC. The chain recombines TRBV7-2 with TRBJ2-1, with 9 bases lining up with TRBD2. V was clipped by 4 bases and J by 6 bases; unmatched bases: 1. From germline, CDR1 is SGHTA and CDR2 FQGNSA. The CDR3 consists of 13 residues.

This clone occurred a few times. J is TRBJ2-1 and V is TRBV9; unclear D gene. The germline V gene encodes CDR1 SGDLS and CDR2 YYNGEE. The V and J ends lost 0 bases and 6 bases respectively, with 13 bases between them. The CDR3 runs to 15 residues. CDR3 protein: CASSVELLPLNEQFF. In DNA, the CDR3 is TGTGCCAGCAGCGTAGAACTCCTTCCACTCAATGAGCAGTTCTTC. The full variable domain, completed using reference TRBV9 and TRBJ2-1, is DSGVTQTPKHLITATGQRVTLRCSPRSGDLSVYWYQQSLDQGLQFLIQYYNGEERAKGNILERFSAQQFPDLHSELNLSSLELGDSALYFCASSVELLPLNEQFFGPGTRLTVL.

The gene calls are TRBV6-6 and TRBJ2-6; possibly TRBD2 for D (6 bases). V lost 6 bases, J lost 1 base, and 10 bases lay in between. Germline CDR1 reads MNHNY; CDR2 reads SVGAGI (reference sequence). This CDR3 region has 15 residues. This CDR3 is CASRTRESGANVLTF. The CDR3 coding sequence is TGTGCCAGCAGGACTCGGGAGTCTGGGGCCAACGTCCTGACTTTC.

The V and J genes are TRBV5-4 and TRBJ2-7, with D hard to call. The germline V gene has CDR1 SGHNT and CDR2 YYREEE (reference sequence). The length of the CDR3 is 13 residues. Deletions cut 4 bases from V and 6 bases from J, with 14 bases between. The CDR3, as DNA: TGTGCCAGCAGCAACTACCTCCTCGGCGAGCAGTACTTC. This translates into CASSNYLLGEQYF.

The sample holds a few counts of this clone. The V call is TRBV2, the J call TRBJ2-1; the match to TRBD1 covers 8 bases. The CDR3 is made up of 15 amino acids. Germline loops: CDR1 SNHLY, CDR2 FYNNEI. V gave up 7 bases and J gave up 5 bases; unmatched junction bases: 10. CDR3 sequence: CASTDPPGQDNEQFF. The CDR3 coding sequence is TGTGCCAGCACCGACCCCCCGGGACAGGACAATGAGCAGTTCTTC.

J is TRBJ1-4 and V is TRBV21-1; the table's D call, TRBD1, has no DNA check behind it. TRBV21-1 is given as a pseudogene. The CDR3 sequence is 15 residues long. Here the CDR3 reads CASGQDRGTNEKLFF. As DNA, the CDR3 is TGTGCCAGCGGCCAAGACAGGGGAACTAATGAAAAACTGTTTTTT.

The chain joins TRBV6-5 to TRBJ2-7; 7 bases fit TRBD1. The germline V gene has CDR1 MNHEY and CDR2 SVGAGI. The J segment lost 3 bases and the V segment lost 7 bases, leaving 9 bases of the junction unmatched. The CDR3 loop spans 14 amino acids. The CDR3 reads CASKQQGRGYEQYF. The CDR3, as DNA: TGTGCCAGCAAACAACAGGGGAGAGGCTACGAGCAGTACTTC.

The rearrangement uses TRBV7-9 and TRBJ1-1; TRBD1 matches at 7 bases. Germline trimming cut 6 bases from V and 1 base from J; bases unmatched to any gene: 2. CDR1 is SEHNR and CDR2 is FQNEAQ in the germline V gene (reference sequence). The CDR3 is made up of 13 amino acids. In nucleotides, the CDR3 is TGTGCCAGCAGTCGACAGGGGAACACTGAAGCTTTCTTT. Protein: CASSRQGNTEAFF. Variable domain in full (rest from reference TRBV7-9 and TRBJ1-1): DTGVSQNPRHKITKRGQNVTFRCDPISEHNRLYWYRQTLGQGPEFLTYFQNEAQLEKSRLLSDRFSAERPKGSFSTLEIQRTEQGDSAMYLCASSRQGNTEAFFGQGTRLTVV.

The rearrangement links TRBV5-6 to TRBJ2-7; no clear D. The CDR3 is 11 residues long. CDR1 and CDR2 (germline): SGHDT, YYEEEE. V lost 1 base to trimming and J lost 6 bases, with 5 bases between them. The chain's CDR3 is CASSLSVEQYF. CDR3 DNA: TGTGCCAGCAGCTTGTCGGTCGAGCAGTACTTC.

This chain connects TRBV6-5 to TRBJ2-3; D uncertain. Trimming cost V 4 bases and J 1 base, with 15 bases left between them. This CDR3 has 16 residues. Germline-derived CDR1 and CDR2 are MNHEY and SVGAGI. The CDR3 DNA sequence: TGTGCCAGCAGTTTCGGAGAGTCCCGGGGCACAGATACGCAGTATTTT. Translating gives CASSFGESRGTDTQYF.

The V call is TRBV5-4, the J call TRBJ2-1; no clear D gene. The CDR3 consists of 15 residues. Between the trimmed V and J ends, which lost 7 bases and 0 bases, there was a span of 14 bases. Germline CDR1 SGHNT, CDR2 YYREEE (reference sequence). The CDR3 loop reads CASLDKQSSYNEQFF. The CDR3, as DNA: TGTGCCAGCCTTGACAAGCAGAGCTCCTACAATGAGCAGTTCTTC.

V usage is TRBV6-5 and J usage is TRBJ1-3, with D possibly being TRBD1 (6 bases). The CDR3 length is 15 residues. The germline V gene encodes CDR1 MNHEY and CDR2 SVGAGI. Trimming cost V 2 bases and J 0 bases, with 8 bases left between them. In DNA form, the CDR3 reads TGTGCCAGCAGTTACGACAGGTTCTCTGGAAACACCATATATTTT. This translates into CASSYDRFSGNTIYF.

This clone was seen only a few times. The CDR3 DNA sequence: TGTGCCAGCAGTGACGTCGGACAGGTTGAAGCTTTCTTT. It encodes CASSDVGQVEAFF. The J gene is TRBJ1-1, the V gene TRBV2; 7 bases agree with TRBD1. J lost 7 bases, V lost 3 bases, and 5 bases had no gene match. Germline CDR1 is SNHLY and CDR2 is FYNNEI. This CDR3 region has 13 residues.